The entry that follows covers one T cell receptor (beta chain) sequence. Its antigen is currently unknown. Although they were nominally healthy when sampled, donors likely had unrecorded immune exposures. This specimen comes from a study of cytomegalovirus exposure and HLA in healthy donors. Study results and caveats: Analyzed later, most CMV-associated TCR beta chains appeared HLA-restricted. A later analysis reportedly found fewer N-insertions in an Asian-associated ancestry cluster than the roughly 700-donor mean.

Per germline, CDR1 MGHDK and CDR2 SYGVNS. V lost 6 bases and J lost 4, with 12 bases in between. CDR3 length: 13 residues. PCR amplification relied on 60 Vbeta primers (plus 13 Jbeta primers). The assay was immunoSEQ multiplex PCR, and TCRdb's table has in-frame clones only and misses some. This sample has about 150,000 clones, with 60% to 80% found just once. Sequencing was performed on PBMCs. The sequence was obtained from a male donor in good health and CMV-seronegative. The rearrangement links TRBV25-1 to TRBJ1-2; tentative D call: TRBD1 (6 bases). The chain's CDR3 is CASSRGSGYGYTF. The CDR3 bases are TGTGCCAGCAGCAGGGGTTCGGGCTATGGCTACACCTTC.